This TCR beta chain was profiled in a study of regulatory T cells in long-lasting Graves disease. The time point is: newly diagnosed GD, antithyroid drugs for less than 3 months. The TCR library used RNA extracted from PBMCs. The germline V and J ends were trimmed by 7 bases and 4 bases, with 11 bases remaining between them. CDR1 is MNHNS and CDR2 is SASEGT in the germline V gene. CDR3 length equals 13 residues. With iRepertoire HTBI primers and Arm-PCR of CDR3 regions, TCR beta libraries were built. TCRdb called the multiplex PCR reads again in MiXCR, with one record for every CDR3 protein. The sample has 680,000 or so distinct CDR3 sequences, less than 20% seen once. These same data were also listed under a study on T cells in Graves' hyperthyroidism and ophthalmopathy.

The material sequenced was peripheral blood mononuclear cells (PBMCs), taken at new diagnosis, from a patient treated with antithyroid drugs. This chain connects TRBV6-1 to TRBJ1-5; D gene ambiguous. This receptor was taken from a woman aged 25 to 45 with Graves disease. In nucleotides, the CDR3 is TGTGCCAGCATTTCCAGAACTAATCAGCCCCAGCATTTT. Translation: CASISRTNQPQHF.